This entry lists 30 T cell receptor beta chains sequenced from one sample in a study of cytomegalovirus exposure and HLA in healthy donors. PCR employed 60 Vbeta and 13 Jbeta primers. Here immunoSEQ multiplex PCR was the method, and the copy in TCRdb shows in-frame clones only, minus some. The sample includes 100,000 to 150,000 clones, around three quarters of them seen just once. Sequencing was done on a sample of PBMCs. These receptors were collected from a man aged 25-45 years in good health and CMV-seronegative.

The V and J genes are TRBV10-2 and TRBJ1-1; 7 bases map to TRBD1. This CDR3 has 15 amino acids. Germline CDR1 and CDR2: WSHSY and SAAADI. J gave up 2 bases and V 2 bases, and 5 bases lay outside the gene matches. CDR3 nucleotides: TGCGCCAGCAGTGAGGGGAGGACAGGAAACACTGAAGCTTTCTTT. As protein: CASSEGRTGNTEAFF.

V and J are TRBV19 and TRBJ1-1; TRBD1 agrees at 7 bases. Trimming took 3 bases from V and 1 from J; bases not matched to a gene: 2. Looked up from germline, CDR1 is LNHDA and CDR2 is SQIVND (reference sequence). This CDR3 spans 14 amino acids. CDR3 bases: TGTGCCAGTAGTATCCGGACAGGGAACACTGAAGCTTTCTTT. As protein: CASSIRTGNTEAFF. Full variable domain (outside the CDR3, taken from reference TRBV19 and TRBJ1-1): DGGITQSPKYLFRKEGQNVTLSCEQNLNHDAMYWYRQDPGQGLRLIYYSQIVNDFQKGDIAEGYSVSREKKESFPLTVTSAQKNPTAFYLCASSIRTGNTEAFFGQGTRLTVV.

This clone was counted only a few times. The rearrangement uses TRBV27 and TRBJ2-5; 10 positions agree with TRBD2. CDR3 length equals 17 residues. CDR1 is MNHEY, CDR2 SMNVEV, per germline (reference sequence). The V and J ends lost 6 bases and 4 bases, in that order; junction bases with no gene match: 14. CDR3 nucleotides: TGTGCCAGCAGCAAGAGATCAGCGGGAGGGCCGGGAGAGACCCAGTACTTC. Encoded protein: CASSKRSAGGPGETQYF.

This chain uses TRBV25-1 with TRBJ2-1; 10 positions agree with TRBD2. The V gene end was trimmed by 4 bases and the J gene end by 2 bases; junction bases not matched to a gene: 2. CDR3 length: 15 amino acids. CDR1 is MGHDK and CDR2 is SYGVNS in the germline V gene. CDR3 region: CASSVAGGTYNEQFF. CDR3 in DNA: TGTGCCAGCAGTGTAGCGGGGGGCACCTACAATGAGCAGTTCTTC. Supplemented by reference TRBV25-1 and TRBJ2-1, the full variable domain reads EADIYQTPRYLVIGTGKKITLECSQTMGHDKMYWYQQDPGMELHLIHYSYGVNSTEKGDLSSESTVSRIRTEHFPLTLESARPSHTSQYLCASSVAGGTYNEQFFGPGTRLTVL.

The genes are TRBV5-4 and TRBJ1-1; D is perhaps TRBD1 (6 bases). The CDR3 has 14 amino acids. CDR1 SGHNT and CDR2 YYREEE come from the germline V gene (reference sequence). Trimming pared 4 bases from V and 5 bases from J, leaving 15 bases between. DNA of the CDR3: TGTGCCAGCAGCCTGCAGGGGACGGGGACTGAAGCTTTCTTT. Protein: CASSLQGTGTEAFF.

This clone occurred a few times. The chain is built from TRBV10-3 and TRBJ1-1; unclear D gene. CDR3 length: 13 amino acids. The germline V gene encodes CDR1 ENHRY and CDR2 SYGVKD. Trimming removed 5 bases from V and 0 bases from J, with 7 bases in between. In DNA form, the CDR3 reads TGTGCCATCAGTCCTACAGTGAACACTGAAGCTTTCTTT. It yields the protein CAISPTVNTEAFF.

The V and J genes are TRBV4-2 and TRBJ1-5; D is possibly TRBD1 (6 bases). Germline CDR1 is LGHNA and CDR2 is YNFKEQ. V dropped 0 bases and J dropped 6 bases, with 12 bases sitting between them. The length of the CDR3 is 15 residues. CDR3: CASSQDGGLIQPQHF. CDR3 nucleotide sequence: TGTGCCAGCAGCCAAGATGGGGGCCTAATTCAGCCCCAGCATTTT.

The chain recombines TRBV7-8 with TRBJ1-5, with 7 bases fitting TRBD1. The junction had 11 bases not matched to a gene; V was cut back by 8 bases and J by 7 bases. The germline CDR1 and CDR2 sequences are SGHVS and FQNEAQ. The CDR3 spans 14 residues. The CDR3 DNA is TGTGCCAGCGGACCTGACAGGGTTAAGCAGCCCCAGCATTTT. Encoded protein: CASGPDRVKQPQHF.

The chain employs TRBV12-5 and TRBJ2-7, with TRBD1 identical over 8 bases. With V trimmed by 6 bases and J by 1 base, 11 bases remained unmatched. The germline V gene has CDR1 LGHNT and CDR2 FRNRAP. The CDR3 sequence is 16 residues long. The CDR3 loop is CASGVPRTGNSYEQYF. The CDR3 nucleotides read TGTGCTAGTGGCGTGCCCCGGACAGGGAATTCCTACGAGCAGTACTTC. Full variable domain (outside the CDR3, taken from reference TRBV12-5 and TRBJ2-7): DARVTQTPRHKVTEMGQEVTMRCQPILGHNTVFWYRQTMMQGLELLAYFRNRAPLDDSGMPKDRFSAEMPDATLATLKIQPSEPRDSAVYFCASGVPRTGNSYEQYFGPGTRLTVT.

This chain joins TRBV28 and TRBJ2-5; D is possibly TRBD2 (5 bases). This CDR3 contains 14 residues. Looked up from germline, CDR1 is MDHEN and CDR2 is SYDVKM. The V end lost 4 bases, the J end lost 4 bases, and 13 bases lay between the germline ends. CDR3 region: CASSSTIFRETQYF. DNA of the CDR3: TGTGCCAGCAGTTCGACTATTTTCAGAGAGACCCAGTACTTC.

V is TRBV15 and J is TRBJ1-1; TRBD1 agrees at 9 bases. Germline V gene sequence: CDR1 LNHNV, CDR2 YYDKDF (reference sequence). With 8 bases clipped from V and 0 bases from J, the junction kept 7 bases outside the gene matches. The CDR3 runs 15 residues. The CDR3 coding sequence is TGTGCCACCGAGAGGGACAGGGACTTGAACACTGAAGCTTTCTTT. The encoded protein is CATERDRDLNTEAFF. The whole variable domain, filled in from reference TRBV15 and TRBJ1-1, reads DAMVIQNPRYQVTQFGKPVTLSCSQTLNHNVMYWYQQKSSQAPKLLFHYYDKDFNNEADTPDNFQSRRPNTSFCFLDIRSPGLGDTAMYLCATERDRDLNTEAFFGQGTRLTVV.

This chain links TRBV7-2 with TRBJ2-3, with D unresolved. V was trimmed by 5 bases and J by 2 bases, leaving 5 bases between them. The CDR3 has 12 residues. Germline-derived CDR1 and CDR2 are SGHTA and FQGNSA. CDR3: CASSTYTDTQYF. The CDR3 coding sequence is TGTGCCAGCAGCACTTACACAGATACGCAGTATTTT.

The genes are TRBV27 and TRBJ2-5; possible D gene TRBD1, 5 bases. Trimming removed 1 base at V and 2 bases at J, with 8 bases between. The CDR3 covers 14 residues. Per the germline V gene, CDR1 is MNHEY and CDR2 is SMNVEV (reference sequence). The CDR3 loop is CASSLLGPQETQYF. The CDR3 DNA sequence: TGTGCCAGCAGTTTATTGGGGCCGCAAGAGACCCAGTACTTC.

The V and J genes are TRBV27 and TRBJ2-1; 8 nucleotides align to TRBD1. Germline CDR1 and CDR2: MNHEY and SMNVEV (reference sequence). This CDR3 spans 16 amino acids. The V gene end was trimmed by 5 bases and the J gene end by 0 bases; junction bases not matched to a gene: 6. In nucleotides, the CDR3 is TGTGCCAGCAGTAACCCAGGGGGCATCTCCTACAATGAGCAGTTCTTC. Translated: CASSNPGGISYNEQFF.

V gene TRBV6-5 combines with J gene TRBJ1-2, with D unclear. The CDR3 length is 11 residues. V lost 10 bases, J lost 8 bases, and 14 bases lay in between. Germline V CDR1 and CDR2: MNHEY, SVGAGI. The CDR3 protein is CATWRIFGYTF. CDR3 bases: TGTGCCACCTGGAGGATCTTCGGCTACACCTTC.

As DNA, the CDR3 is TGTGCCAGCAGTCCAGGGACACCTCTTAACTATGGCTACACCTTC. It translates to CASSPGTPLNYGYTF. V gene TRBV28 combines with J gene TRBJ1-2, with D possibly TRBD1 on 6 matching bases. Germline CDR1 and CDR2: MDHEN and SYDVKM. V dropped 5 bases and J dropped 1 base, with 14 bases sitting between them. This CDR3 comprises 15 residues.

The chain couples TRBV28 to TRBJ1-2; 12 nucleotides agree with TRBD1. The trim removed 4 bases at V and 7 bases at J, leaving 10 bases unmatched. The CDR3 is 16 residues long. Germline lookup yields CDR1 MDHEN and CDR2 SYDVKM. The CDR3 bases are TGTGCCAGCAGTTCGGGACAGGGGGCCTTTTTGGGTGGCTACACCTTC. It encodes CASSSGQGAFLGGYTF.

V usage is TRBV14 and J usage is TRBJ2-2; D not resolved. There are 16 residues in the CDR3. CDR1 is SGHDN, CDR2 FVKESK, per germline. V was pared by 0 bases and J by 0 bases, with 8 bases between. CDR3 amino acids: CASSQDRRPNTGELFF. CDR3 nucleotide sequence: TGTGCCAGCAGCCAAGATAGGCGGCCGAACACCGGGGAGCTGTTTTTT.

The chain has TRBV5-1 and TRBJ2-7, with TRBD2 identical over 16 bases. Per germline, CDR1 SGHRS and CDR2 YFSETQ. V gave up 2 bases and J gave up 4 bases; unmatched junction bases: 18. CDR3 length: 21 amino acids. The CDR3 spells CASSLLEASPGLAGGRYEQYF. The CDR3 DNA is TGCGCCAGCAGCTTACTTGAGGCGTCGCCGGGACTAGCGGGGGGGCGGTACGAGCAGTACTTC.

This chain joins TRBV2 and TRBJ1-1; perhaps TRBD1 as D (6 bases). The V end was cut by 5 bases, the J end by 1 base, with 20 bases between. This CDR3 spans 17 amino acids. Germline CDR1 reads SNHLY; CDR2 reads FYNNEI. The CDR3 DNA reads as TGTGCCAGCAGTATTTCGAGCCGACAGGAGTCGAACACTGAAGCTTTCTTT. It specifies CASSISSRQESNTEAFF.

This clone was detected once. V is TRBV7-9 and J is TRBJ2-1; 8 positions agree with TRBD2. The ends lost 1 base at V and 8 bases at J; junction bases unmatched: 13. The germline CDR1 and CDR2 sequences are SEHNR and FQNEAQ (reference sequence). This CDR3 is built from 17 residues. CDR3 region: CASSLGRVAGTSDEQFF. The CDR3, as DNA: TGTGCCAGCAGCTTAGGTCGGGTAGCGGGAACTTCCGATGAGCAGTTCTTC.

The chain couples TRBV2 to TRBJ1-1, with a possible D match to TRBD1 (5 bases). The germline CDR1 and CDR2 sequences are SNHLY and FYNNEI. V lost 3 bases and J 0 bases, leaving 14 bases between the germline ends. This CDR3 has 16 residues. The CDR3 DNA sequence: TGTGCCAGCAGTGAGGAGGGGCCCAGCTTGAACACTGAAGCTTTCTTT. Protein: CASSEEGPSLNTEAFF.

This clone is a singleton in its sample. The chain links TRBV9 to TRBJ2-3; tentatively, D is TRBD2 (5 bases). This CDR3 has 15 residues. V was pared by 2 bases and J by 2 bases, with 12 bases between. CDR1 and CDR2 from the germline V gene are SGDLS and YYNGEE. CDR3 sequence (DNA): TGTGCCAGCAGCGTTCCGACGGGATTCACAGATACGCAGTATTTT. This gives the protein CASSVPTGFTDTQYF.

The chain uses TRBV19 and TRBJ1-1, with D hard to call. The CDR3 is 16 amino acids. V lost 3 bases to trimming and J lost 2 bases, with 16 bases between them. Germline assignment: CDR1 LNHDA and CDR2 SQIVND (reference sequence). The CDR3 DNA is TGTGCCAGTAGTATTGGGTTTCTAGTCCGTAACACTGAAGCTTTCTTT. Translating it yields CASSIGFLVRNTEAFF.

This chain connects TRBV18 to TRBJ2-7; 9 bases agree with TRBD2. The CDR3 totals 15 residues. CDR1 KGHSH and CDR2 LQKENI come from the germline V gene. With 6 bases clipped from V and 5 bases from J, the junction kept 11 bases outside the gene matches. CDR3 sequence reads: CASSVVGLANHEQYF. CDR3 DNA sequence: TGTGCCAGCTCGGTAGTGGGACTAGCAAACCACGAGCAGTACTTC.

The V and J genes are TRBV6-1 and TRBJ2-7; 7 nucleotides agree with TRBD1. The V gene end was trimmed by 7 bases and the J gene end by 4 bases; junction bases not matched to a gene: 4. Per germline, CDR1 MNHNS and CDR2 SASEGT. The CDR3 runs 12 residues. CDR3 protein: CASTMGQYEQYF. The CDR3 region has the DNA TGTGCCAGCACTATGGGACAGTACGAGCAGTACTTC.

The chain recombines TRBV4-1 with TRBJ2-1; tentative D call: TRBD1 (6 bases). V was cut by 2 bases and J by 7 bases, with 24 bases left in between. Germline V gene data show CDR1 as MGHRA and CDR2 as YSYEKL. The CDR3 length is 18 residues. The CDR3 spells CASSQYTRQDRPWNEQFF. The DNA of the CDR3 is TGCGCCAGCAGCCAATATACTCGACAGGACCGGCCGTGGAATGAGCAGTTCTTC.

This clone occurred a few times. This rearrangement joins TRBV9 to TRBJ2-3; D not resolved. Deletions cut 3 bases from V and 4 bases from J, with 9 bases between. This CDR3 comprises 13 residues. Germline V CDR1 and CDR2: SGDLS, YYNGEE. Here the CDR3 DNA reads TGTGCCAGCAGCGCCCTATCATCAGATACGCAGTATTTT. It specifies CASSALSSDTQYF.

J is TRBJ2-7 and V is TRBV5-4, with D possibly TRBD2 on 5 matching bases. Trimming stripped 4 bases from V and 5 bases from J, with 19 bases between. CDR3 length: 15 residues. Germline CDR1 and CDR2: SGHNT and YYREEE (reference sequence). DNA of the CDR3: TGTGCCAGCAGCCGAGGGCCGCTCCCGGGCAACGAGCAGTACTTC. It encodes CASSRGPLPGNEQYF.

With regard to this clone: Other DNA sequences in the sample encode the same CDR3. V and J are TRBV19 and TRBJ1-2; D unclear. The V gene's germline CDR1 is LNHDA and CDR2 SQIVND (reference sequence). V dropped 1 base and J dropped 2 bases, with 8 bases sitting between them. This CDR3 comprises 14 residues. CDR3 bases: TGTGCCAGTAGTATAGTAGGAGGAAACTATGGCTACACCTTC. It specifies CASSIVGGNYGYTF.